A selection of T cell receptor beta chains follows, all from one sample in a study of regulatory dendritic cells for organ transplantation. The method was immunoSEQ multiplex PCR; TCRdb's version includes in-frame clones alone and lacks a portion of them. The sample holds some 9,600 clones, approximately 80% seen once. Which antigens these TCRs recognize remains unknown. Sequenced: memory CD4+ T cells from blood cultured with dendritic cells. These receptors came from a human donor in good health. Each CDR3 is given with its conserved first and last residue. The D gene is left open where the match is weak. Only part of the rows carry a size: once, few, many, or a class if the clone is expanded.

TRBJ1-3 | . | TRBV20-1 | . | CSAHGGNTIYF | TGCAGTGCTCATGGAGGAAACACCATATATTTT
TRBJ1-5 | . | TRBV2 | few | CASSGEGDQPQHF | TGTGCCAGCAGCGGAGAAGGGGATCAGCCCCAGCATTTT
TRBJ2-1 | TRBD2 | TRBV7-2 | . | CASSPGLAANNEQFF | TGTGCCAGCAGCCCGGGACTAGCGGCGAACAATGAGCAGTTCTTC
TRBJ1-5 | TRBD1 | TRBV28 | once | CASNKFGQGKGFGNSNQPQHF | TGTGCCAGCAATAAATTCGGACAGGGGAAAGGATTTGGAAATAGCAATCAGCCCCAGCATTTT
TRBJ2-5 | . | TRBV29-1 | few | CSVARGQETQYF | TGCAGCGTTGCAAGGGGGCAAGAGACCCAGTACTTC
TRBJ1-5 | . | TRBV6-5 | few | CASRPGGSGNQPQHF | TGTGCCAGCAGGCCCGGGGGGTCAGGGAATCAGCCCCAGCATTTT
TRBJ1-1 | . | TRBV18 | few | CASSPRQDFIEAFF | TGTGCCAGCTCACCCCGACAGGATTTTATTGAAGCTTTCTTT
TRBJ2-7 | TRBD1 | TRBV10-3 | . | CAISGTGTGAYEQYF | TGTGCCATCAGTGGTACCGGGACAGGGGCCTACGAGCAGTACTTC
TRBJ2-2 | . | TRBV6-4 | few | CASSELAGTGELFF | TGTGCCAGCAGTGAATTAGCAGGGACCGGGGAGCTGTTTTTT
TRBJ1-1 | . | TRBV7-9 | . | CASSLWGSVWGGRTEAFF | TGTGCCAGCAGTTTATGGGGCTCGGTTTGGGGGGGCCGCACTGAAGCTTTCTTT
TRBJ1-5 | TRBD1 | TRBV19 | . | CASTPGTASNQPQHF | TGTGCCAGTACCCCGGGGACAGCTAGCAATCAGCCCCAGCATTTT
TRBJ1-2 | . | TRBV19 | . | CASSINGNYGYTF | TGTGCCAGTAGTATTAACGGAAACTATGGCTACACCTTC
TRBJ2-2 | . | TRBV5-5 | once | CASSPGVGTRTMGGELFF | TGTGCCAGCAGCCCTGGGGTAGGGACACGAACGATGGGCGGGGAGCTGTTTTTT
TRBJ2-5 | . | TRBV4-2 | . | CASSHTQGQETQYF | TGTGCCAGCAGCCATACCCAGGGGCAAGAGACCCAGTACTTC
TRBJ2-7 | . | TRBV6-6 | . | CASSYVGNEQYF | TGTGCCAGCAGTTACGTGGGGAACGAGCAGTACTTC
TRBJ2-7 | TRBD2 | TRBV28 | . | CASSSLSGTPYEQYF | TGTGCCAGCAGTTCCCTTAGCGGGACTCCATACGAGCAGTACTTC
TRBJ2-1 | TRBD1 | TRBV5-1 | . | CASSLGQGSEQFF | TGCGCCAGCAGCTTAGGACAGGGGAGCGAGCAGTTCTTC
TRBJ2-1 | TRBD2 | TRBV14 | . | CASSQDRGLAGGLVGNEQFF | TGTGCCAGCAGCCAAGACAGGGGACTAGCGGGGGGACTTGTTGGGAATGAGCAGTTCTTC
TRBJ2-3 | TRBD2 | TRBV15 | . | CATSRELAGGGDTQYF | TGTGCCACCAGCAGAGAACTAGCGGGAGGAGGAGATACGCAGTATTTT
TRBJ2-1 | TRBD2 | TRBV9 | . | CASSVTSLAGGEQFF | TGTGCCAGCAGCGTGACGAGTCTAGCGGGAGGTGAGCAGTTCTTC
TRBJ2-3 | . | TRBV7-2 | . | CASSFRPNGDTQYF | TGTGCCAGCAGCTTCCGTCCCAACGGGGATACGCAGTATTTT
TRBJ2-1 | . | TRBV7-3 | . | CASSLSSYNEQFF | TGTGCCAGCAGCTTATCCAGCTACAATGAGCAGTTCTTC
TRBJ1-3 | . | TRBV11-2 | . | CASSFRGQKGNTIYF | TGTGCCAGCAGCTTTCGGGGGCAAAAAGGAAACACCATATATTTT
TRBJ1-2 | TRBD1 | TRBV30 | . | CACTGTGEGKGYTF | TGTGCCTGCACCGGGACAGGGGAGGGGAAGGGCTACACCTTC
TRBJ2-7 | . | TRBV5-8 | . | CASSQWRGRPDEQYF | TGTGCCAGCAGCCAGTGGCGGGGACGGCCCGACGAGCAGTACTTC
TRBJ1-1 | . | TRBV5-1 | . | CASSLALSGREAFF | TGCGCCAGCAGCTTGGCCTTGTCAGGGCGAGAAGCTTTCTTT
TRBJ2-5 | . | TRBV2 | . | CASSESMRGETQYF | TGTGCCAGCAGTGAGTCTATGAGAGGAGAGACCCAGTACTTC
TRBJ2-1 | TRBD2 | TRBV7-6 | . | CASSPGRASGRLDEQFF | TGTGCCAGCAGCCCAGGGCGTGCTAGCGGGAGGCTTGATGAGCAGTTCTTC
TRBJ1-2 | . | TRBV9 | . | CASSSVGGPYGYTF | TGTGCCAGCAGCAGCGTCGGGGGCCCCTATGGCTACACCTTC
TRBJ1-2 | . | TRBV21-1 | . | CASSKRGGYTF | TGTGCCAGCAGCAAAAGGGGTGGCTACACCTTC
TRBJ1-1 | . | TRBV11-2 | . | CASSSFTGGTEAFF | TGTGCCAGCAGCTCTTTTACTGGGGGGACAGAAGCTTTCTTT
TRBJ1-5 | TRBD1 | TRBV30 | . | CAWSGQGNRPQHF | TGTGCCTGGAGCGGACAGGGGAATAGGCCCCAGCATTTT
TRBJ1-1 | . | TRBV4-2 | few | CASSMRGTEAFF | TGTGCCAGCAGCATGCGAGGCACTGAAGCTTTCTTT
TRBJ2-2 | . | TRBV15 | once | CATSRDLWGSGELFF | TGTGCCACCAGCAGAGATCTCTGGGGGTCCGGGGAGCTGTTTTTT
TRBJ1-1 | . | TRBV19 | . | CASSRTGREAFF | TGTGCCAGTAGTAGGACGGGCAGGGAAGCTTTCTTT
TRBJ1-2 | TRBD1 | TRBV7-2 | . | CASSLYGTGYGYTF | TGTGCCAGCAGCTTATACGGGACAGGCTATGGCTACACCTTC
TRBJ2-5 | TRBD2 | TRBV7-3 | . | CASSLGLGPQETQYF | TGTGCCAGCAGCTTAGGACTAGGCCCTCAAGAGACCCAGTACTTC
TRBJ1-2 | TRBD1 | TRBV6-1 | . | CASSEAGTGGYGYTF | TGTGCCAGCAGTGAAGCGGGGACAGGGGGCTATGGCTACACCTTC
TRBJ2-1 | TRBD2 | TRBV7-3 | . | CASSQIGTSGVDSSYNEQFF | TGTGCCAGCAGCCAGATCGGGACTAGCGGGGTCGATAGCTCCTACAATGAGCAGTTCTTC
TRBJ2-1 | TRBD2 | TRBV9 | . | CASSVSSGSGYNEQFF | TGTGCCAGCAGCGTTTCTAGCGGGAGTGGTTACAATGAGCAGTTCTTC
TRBJ2-2 | TRBD1 | TRBV30 | . | CAQRGRTDNTGELFF | TGTGCCCAGAGGGGGCGGACAGATAACACCGGGGAGCTGTTTTTT
TRBJ1-3 | TRBD1 | TRBV9 | . | CASSVAGQGLSGNTIYF | TGTGCCAGCAGCGTGGCGGGACAGGGGTTGTCTGGAAACACCATATATTTT
TRBJ2-3 | . | TRBV4-3 | . | CASSQEEYGTDTQYF | TGCGCCAGCAGCCAAGAAGAGTATGGGACAGATACGCAGTATTTT
TRBJ1-1 | . | TRBV29-1 | . | CSVGAGWGMNTEAFF | TGCAGCGTTGGAGCAGGGTGGGGTATGAACACTGAAGCTTTCTTT
TRBJ1-3 | . | TRBV7-8 | . | CASSSTRRQYLYF | TGTGCCAGCAGCTCCACCCGCAGACAGTATCTATATTTT
TRBJ2-3 | . | TRBV18 | . | CASSPPQGYTDTQYF | TGTGCCAGCTCACCACCCCAGGGGTACACAGATACGCAGTATTTT
TRBJ2-7 | . | TRBV7-2 | . | CASSYDATGVYEQYF | TGTGCCAGCAGCTACGACGCGACTGGGGTGTACGAGCAGTACTTC
TRBJ2-3 | . | TRBV7-2 | . | CASSSLLSTDTQYF | TGTGCCAGCAGCTCCCTCCTATCCACAGATACGCAGTATTTT
TRBJ2-7 | TRBD1 | TRBV18 | . | CASSPRRDRGVKQYF | TGTGCCAGCTCACCCCGCCGGGACAGGGGGGTCAAGCAGTACTTC
TRBJ1-5 | TRBD1 | TRBV19 | . | CASSRGTGSQPQHF | TGTGCCAGTAGCCGCGGGACAGGGAGTCAGCCCCAGCATTTT
TRBJ2-1 | . | TRBV30 | . | CAWSVNYPHEQFF | TGTGCCTGGAGTGTAAACTACCCTCATGAGCAGTTCTTC
TRBJ1-2 | . | TRBV19 | . | CASSIPGVGSYGYTF | TGTGCCAGTAGTATTCCAGGGGTAGGCTCTTATGGCTACACCTTC
TRBJ2-5 | TRBD2 | TRBV7-6 | . | CASSLGSPAGQETQYF | TGTGCCAGCAGCTTAGGATCCCCAGCGGGGCAAGAGACCCAGTACTTC
TRBJ1-2 | TRBD1 | TRBV7-9 | . | CASSLYEGADYGYTF | TGTGCCAGCAGCTTATACGAGGGGGCGGACTATGGCTACACCTTC
TRBJ1-6 | TRBD1 | TRBV19 | . | CASSLRGPSSYNSPLHF | TGTGCCAGTAGTCTCAGGGGGCCGAGCTCCTATAATTCACCCCTCCACTTT
TRBJ1-2 | . | TRBV4-3 | . | CASSRDGGYTF | TGCGCCAGCAGCCGAGACGGGGGCTACACCTTC
TRBJ2-7 | . | TRBV6-1 | few | CASSDWGASYEQYF | TGTGCCAGCAGTGACTGGGGGGCTAGCTACGAGCAGTACTTC
TRBJ2-1 | TRBD2 | TRBV6-5 | . | CASSYRWLAGRNEQFF | TGTGCCAGCAGTTACAGGTGGCTAGCGGGACGTAATGAGCAGTTCTTC
TRBJ2-1 | . | TRBV7-3 | . | CASSFGIRSSYNEQFF | TGTGCCAGCAGTTTCGGAATAAGGAGCTCCTACAATGAGCAGTTCTTC